One sample yielded the 9 T cell receptor beta chains listed below, sequenced in a study of blood T cell repertoires in COVID-19. Here immunoSEQ multiplex PCR was the method, and the copy in TCRdb shows in-frame clones only, minus some. The data contain under 95,000 clones, more than 85% of them singletons. The specimen was peripheral blood. These receptors were taken from a man aged 45-60 years with COVID-19, enrolled during active disease.

The count of this clone is one. V gene TRBV4-1 combines with J gene TRBJ1-4, with 11 nucleotides matching TRBD1. V lost 1 base to trimming and J lost 7 bases; unmatched junction nucleotides: 2. Germline-derived CDR1 and CDR2 are MGHRA and YSYEKL. The CDR3 covers 15 residues. The CDR3 sequence: CASSQVGQGAEKLFF. The CDR3 DNA reads TGCGCCAGCAGCCAAGTAGGACAGGGGGCTGAAAAACTGTTTTTT.

The chain joins TRBV15 to TRBJ1-4; a possible D gene is TRBD1 (5 bases). The CDR3 has 15 amino acids. Trimming left V 3 bases short and J 3 bases short, with 11 bases between. Germline V gives CDR1 LNHNV, CDR2 YYDKDF (reference sequence). The CDR3 bases are TGTGCCACCAGCAGGGGGCGCCCCCCTAATGAAAAACTGTTTTTT. Translated: CATSRGRPPNEKLFF. Looking up the rest from reference TRBV15 and TRBJ1-4 gives the full variable domain: DAMVIQNPRYQVTQFGKPVTLSCSQTLNHNVMYWYQQKSSQAPKLLFHYYDKDFNNEADTPDNFQSRRPNTSFCFLDIRSPGLGDTAMYLCATSRGRPPNEKLFFGSGTQLSVL.

This clone was counted a single time. The rearrangement joins TRBV3-1 (or the pseudogene TRBV3-2) to TRBJ2-4; 9 positions agree with TRBD2. Germline lookup yields CDR1 LGHDT and CDR2 YNNKEL (reference sequence). Trimming at V came to 4 bases and at J to 2 bases, leaving 15 bases not matched to a gene. This CDR3 region has 19 residues. The CDR3 sequence is CASSRTAVAGAVSKNIQYF. CDR3 DNA: TGTGCCAGCAGCCGAACGGCGGTAGCGGGGGCTGTCTCCAAAAACATTCAGTACTTC.

This rearrangement joins TRBV3-1 (or the pseudogene TRBV3-2) to TRBJ2-2, with no clear D. This CDR3 contains 13 residues. Germline lookup yields CDR1 LGHDT and CDR2 YNNKEL (reference sequence). The V gene lost 1 base and the J gene lost 4 bases, with 4 bases spanning the gap. The CDR3 nucleotides are TGTGCCAGCAGCCAAGTCAGCACCGGGGAGCTGTTTTTT. Translated: CASSQVSTGELFF.

This clone was found a few times. The V gene is TRBV5-4, the J gene TRBJ2-1, with 8 bases identical to TRBD2. The junction had 8 bases not matched to a gene; V was cut back by 4 bases and J by 5 bases. The CDR3 runs 15 residues. Germline values: CDR1 SGHNT, CDR2 YYREEE (reference sequence). CDR3 loop: CASSTDSGIHNEQFF. The CDR3 DNA sequence: TGTGCCAGCAGCACCGATAGCGGGATACACAATGAGCAGTTCTTC.

The rearrangement links TRBV10-3 to TRBJ2-1, with 7 bases lining up with TRBD2. The CDR3 loop spans 16 amino acids. The trim removed 2 bases at V and 0 bases at J, leaving 4 bases unmatched. CDR1 is ENHRY, CDR2 SYGVKD, per germline. The CDR3 DNA reads as TGTGCCATCAGTGAGCCCGGACTAGGCTCCTACAATGAGCAGTTCTTC. As protein: CAISEPGLGSYNEQFF.

The V and J genes are TRBV19 and TRBJ2-6; D gene uncertain. This CDR3 spans 15 amino acids. V lost 5 bases to trimming and J lost 0 bases, with 8 bases between them. Germline lookup yields CDR1 LNHDA and CDR2 SQIVND (reference sequence). DNA of the CDR3: TGTGCCAGTAGTCCCCTTTTCTCTGGGGCCAACGTCCTGACTTTC. It encodes CASSPLFSGANVLTF.

A few counts support this clone. This chain connects TRBV19 to TRBJ1-2; 7 bases agree with TRBD1. Looked up from germline, CDR1 is LNHDA and CDR2 is SQIVND (reference sequence). The CDR3 is 12 residues long. The V segment lost 5 bases and the J segment 8 bases; nucleotides outside the gene matches: 5. CDR3 amino acids: CASSEGADGYTF. The DNA for the CDR3 is TGTGCCAGTAGTGAGGGGGCGGACGGCTACACCTTC.

V usage is TRBV11-2 and J usage is TRBJ1-1, with unresolved D. The V and J ends lost 3 bases and 5 bases respectively, with 10 bases between them. Germline lookup yields CDR1 SGHAT and CDR2 FQNNGV. The length of the CDR3 is 13 residues. The DNA of the CDR3 is TGTGCCAGCAGCTTCGAGGGAAATACTGAAGCTTTCTTT. It is translated as CASSFEGNTEAFF.